This record looks at one T cell receptor (beta chain) sequence and its context. The sample belongs to a study of blood T cell repertoires in COVID-19. The CDR3 sequence is 13 residues long. CDR1 SNHLY and CDR2 FYNNEI come from the germline V gene. V lost 3 bases, J lost 7 bases, and 4 bases stayed unmatched. Sequenced by immunoSEQ multiplex PCR; TCRdb stores in-frame clones only, minus some. The sample has roughly 240,000 clones, approximately 82% seen once. This clonotype was sampled from a man aged 35-49 years who had recovered from COVID-19. The J gene is TRBJ1-1, the V gene TRBV2; 8 bases match TRBD1. The sample consisted of peripheral blood. The CDR3 sequence is CASSEYRGFEAFF. The CDR3 region has the DNA TGTGCCAGCAGTGAGTACAGGGGGTTTGAAGCTTTCTTT.